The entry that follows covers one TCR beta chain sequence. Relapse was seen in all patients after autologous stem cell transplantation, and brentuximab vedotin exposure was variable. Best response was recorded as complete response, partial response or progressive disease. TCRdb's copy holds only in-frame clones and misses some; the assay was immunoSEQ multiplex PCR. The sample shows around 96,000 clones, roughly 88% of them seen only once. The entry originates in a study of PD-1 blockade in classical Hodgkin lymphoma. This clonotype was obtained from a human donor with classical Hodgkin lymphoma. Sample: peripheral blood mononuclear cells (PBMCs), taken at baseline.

The CDR3 spells CASREGTADTQYF. The CDR3 DNA reads TGTGCCAGCAGGGAGGGGACCGCAGATACGCAGTATTTT. J is TRBJ2-3 and V is TRBV6-6; D perhaps matches TRBD2 (6 bases). The germline V gene encodes CDR1 MNHNY and CDR2 SVGAGI (reference sequence). The ends were cut back, 6 bases at V and 4 bases at J, with 11 bases in the middle. The CDR3 contains 13 residues.